Shown below are 4 T cell receptor beta chains from a single sample sequenced in a study of shared clonotypes between healthy human individuals. TCRdb's copy holds only in-frame clones and misses some; the assay was immunoSEQ multiplex PCR. The sample lists 2,500,000 or so clones, around 93% occurring once. Sequencing was performed on naive CD4+ T cells from PBMCs. Noted subset: CD45RA+ positively selected. The receptors stem from a man younger than 35 in good health. Some clones in this sample may be carry-over from other donors' samples.

A few counts support this clone. This chain connects TRBV11-2 to TRBJ1-1, with 7 bases matching TRBD1. Germline loops: CDR1 SGHAT, CDR2 FQNNGV. The CDR3 has 13 residues. V was clipped by 5 bases and J by 8 bases; unmatched bases: 8. DNA for the CDR3: TGTGCCAGCAGCCGTGGGACAGCGCCCGAAGCTTTCTTT. Amino acid sequence: CASSRGTAPEAFF.

The chain uses TRBV6-1 and TRBJ1-5; 7 bases agree with TRBD1. The CDR3 sequence is 16 residues long. V lost 3 bases to trimming and J lost 6 bases; unmatched junction nucleotides: 11. Germline CDR1 reads MNHNS; CDR2 reads SASEGT. Written as DNA, the CDR3 is TGTGCCAGCAGTGAGCCTGCCAGGGGGTTAGGTCAGCCCCAGCATTTT. It yields the protein CASSEPARGLGQPQHF.

The V call is TRBV4-3, the J call TRBJ2-1; D unresolved. The CDR3 length is 13 residues. Germline CDR1 is LGHNA and CDR2 is YSLEER. The V end was cut by 4 bases, the J end by 4 bases, with 8 bases between. The CDR3 loop reads CASSPRIYNEQFF. CDR3 nucleotide sequence: TGCGCCAGCAGCCCACGGATATACAATGAGCAGTTCTTC.

This clone appeared once. The rearrangement uses TRBV28 and TRBJ2-7; D not certain. In germline, CDR1 is MDHEN, CDR2 SYDVKM. The CDR3 sequence is 15 residues long. V lost 5 bases, J lost 0 bases, and 14 bases lay in between. This CDR3 reads CASSPPYVSSYEQYF. The DNA for the CDR3 is TGTGCCAGCAGTCCCCCGTATGTATCCTCCTACGAGCAGTACTTC.